Below are 22 T cell receptor beta chains sequenced from a single sample in a study of molecular identifiers for immune sequencing clone quantification. From the PCR reads, TCRdb called clonotypes with MiXCR, one entry per CDR3 protein. The sample includes over 600,000 distinct CDR3 sequences, 20% of them seen just once. Material: naive CD8+ T cells from blood, with Jurkat cell RNA spiked in. Regarding subset: FACS-sorted CD8+CD4-CCR7+CD45RA+ naive T cells. The receptors derive from a human donor in good health. Some libraries in this study had Jurkat cell RNA spiked in.

The sample holds a few counts of this clonotype. The chain has TRBV9 and TRBJ2-5, with 7 bases that match TRBD1. J was trimmed by 4 bases and V by 3 bases; bases with no gene match: 15. Germline assignment: CDR1 SGDLS and CDR2 YYNGEE. CDR3 size: 17 residues. CDR3 amino acids: CASSEEGGASFGETQYF. CDR3 coding DNA: TGTGCCAGCAGCGAAGAAGGGGGCGCGAGTTTCGGAGAGACCCAGTACTTC.

This clonotype was counted once. The CDR3 DNA is TGTGCCAGCAGCTACCTAGCGGGCCAATACGATGAGCAGTTCTTC. Translated, it gives CASSYLAGQYDEQFF. The V call is TRBV6-2 or TRBV6-3, the J call TRBJ2-1; 8 bases align to TRBD2. Trimming at V came to 6 bases and at J to 8 bases, leaving 12 bases not matched to a gene. The germline gives CDR1 MNHEY, CDR2 SVGEGT. The CDR3 consists of 15 residues.

This clonotype was counted at least ten times. The CDR3 is CASSVEGSGTDTQYF. For the CDR3, the DNA is TGTGCCAGCAGCGTAGAAGGTTCTGGCACAGATACGCAGTATTTT. The V call is TRBV9, the J call TRBJ2-3; D not certain. From germline, CDR1 is SGDLS and CDR2 YYNGEE. V lost 0 bases and J lost 1, with 9 bases in between. This CDR3 contains 15 residues.

A remark on this clonotype: A read error is possible here, since a much larger clone lies one base away. V and J are TRBV6-5 and TRBJ1-1; D is possibly TRBD1 (6 bases). The CDR3 is 14 amino acids. Looked up from germline, CDR1 is MNHEY and CDR2 is SVGAGI. DNA for the CDR3: TGTGCCAGCAGTTACGGGGGGCGCATGACTGGAGCTTTCTTT. It codes for CASSYGGRMTGAFF.

The J gene is TRBJ2-1, the V gene TRBV12-3 or TRBV12-4; no clear D. This CDR3 is built from 14 residues. Trimming cost V 4 bases and J 5 bases, with 12 bases left between them. CDR3 in amino acids: CASSSGELNNEQFF. The CDR3 nucleotides read TGTGCCAGCAGTTCAGGAGAACTCAACAATGAGCAGTTCTTC.

About this clonotype itself: An end of the junction differs from the germline gene, which may be a read error. This rearrangement joins TRBV9 to TRBJ1-1; no clear D gene. This CDR3 is built from 12 residues. Looked up from germline, CDR1 is SGDLS and CDR2 is YYNGEE. The CDR3 DNA is TGTGCCGGCAGCGTAGGAGGTACTGAAGCTTTCTTT. Its translation: CAGSVGGTEAFF.

This clonotype turned up a few times. V gene TRBV11-2 combines with J gene TRBJ2-7; D possibly uses TRBD1 or TRBD2 (6 bases each). CDR1 is SGHAT, CDR2 FQNNGV, per germline. CDR3 length equals 12 residues. Deletions cut 8 bases from V and 4 bases from J, with 12 bases between. In DNA form, the CDR3 reads TGTGCCAGCGCCTGGGGGGCTTACGAGCAGTACTTC. Its translation: CASAWGAYEQYF.

This clonotype was counted many times. The V call is TRBV20-1, the J call TRBJ2-7; possible D gene TRBD2, 6 bases. Trimming pared 3 bases from V and 3 bases from J, leaving 21 bases between. The CDR3 length is 16 residues. Germline CDR1 is DFQATT and CDR2 is SNEGSKA (reference sequence). CDR3 sequence (DNA): TGCAGTGCTAGTAGCGGCGTAAACGCCAACCTCTACGAGCAGTACTTC. The encoded protein is CSASSGVNANLYEQYF.

This clonotype has a count of ten or more. The CDR3 DNA is TGTGCCAGTAGTATCCGGGACAGGGGTATCACCGGGGAGCTGTTTTTT. Protein product: CASSIRDRGITGELFF. This chain links TRBV19 with TRBJ2-2; 10 bases line up with TRBD1. Germline trimming cut 3 bases from V and 4 bases from J; bases unmatched to any gene: 5. This CDR3 is 16 amino acids long. Germline-derived CDR1 and CDR2 are LNHDA and SQIVND (reference sequence).

This clonotype was seen at least ten times. This chain uses TRBV4-1 with TRBJ2-3, with 9 bases fitting TRBD2. Per germline, CDR1 MGHRA and CDR2 YSYEKL. The CDR3 loop spans 15 amino acids. The V segment lost 3 bases and the J segment 4 bases; nucleotides outside the gene matches: 5. For the CDR3, the DNA is TGCGCCAGCAGCCAGGCGGGACTAGCAGCAGATACGCAGTATTTT. Translated: CASSQAGLAADTQYF.

This clonotype was seen repeatedly, ten times or more. The J gene is TRBJ2-6, the V gene TRBV7-2; a weak D match, TRBD1 (6 bases). From germline, CDR1 is SGHTA and CDR2 FQGNSA. The CDR3 loop spans 12 amino acids. With 5 bases removed from V and 12 bases from J, the gap between germline ends came to 11 bases. DNA for the CDR3: TGTGCCAGCAGCGTCCAACAGGGCGTCCTGACTTTC. It is translated as CASSVQQGVLTF.

The rearrangement uses TRBV28 and TRBJ1-2, with D uncertain. Per the germline V gene, CDR1 is MDHEN and CDR2 is SYDVKM. The CDR3 contains 14 residues. Trimming took off 1 base at V and 4 bases at J, with 10 bases between the two ends. The CDR3 loop reads CASSLSNEGYGYTF. The CDR3 DNA is TGTGCCAGCAGTTTATCCAACGAAGGCTATGGCTACACCTTC.

Regarding this clonotype: This may stem from a read error, because a much larger clone lies one nucleotide away. This chain uses TRBV6-2 or TRBV6-3 with TRBJ2-7; D gene uncertain. Per germline, CDR1 MNHEY and CDR2 SVGEGT. This CDR3 contains 13 residues. The CDR3 DNA reads as TGTGTCAGCAGTTCCCTGGCGTCCGACGAGCAGTACTTC. Encoded protein: CVSSSLASDEQYF.

The chain combines TRBV6-5 with TRBJ2-7; D is uncertain. CDR3 size: 14 residues. The V gene lost 6 bases and the J gene lost 4 bases, with 16 bases spanning the gap. In germline, CDR1 is MNHEY, CDR2 SVGAGI. This CDR3 is CASSTGVIKYEQYF. Here the CDR3 DNA reads TGTGCCAGCAGCACTGGGGTCATCAAATACGAGCAGTACTTC.

This clonotype was counted only a few times. This rearrangement joins TRBV29-1 to TRBJ2-1; D possibly corresponds to TRBD2 (5 bases). The CDR3 length is 11 residues. Germline CDR1 and CDR2: SQVTM and ANQGSEA. The germline V and J ends were trimmed by 5 bases and 6 bases, with 8 bases remaining between them. The CDR3 is CSVLSGNEQFF. Written as DNA, the CDR3 is TGCAGCGTTTTAAGCGGCAATGAGCAGTTCTTC.

This clonotype has a count of ten or more. V and J are TRBV20-1 and TRBJ2-3; TRBD2 aligns across 10 bases. The CDR3 runs to 16 residues. V lost 0 bases to trimming and J lost 7 bases; unmatched junction nucleotides: 10. Germline-derived CDR1 and CDR2 are DFQATT and SNEGSKA (reference sequence). The CDR3 DNA reads as TGCAGTGCTAGAGAATTGGCTAGCGGGAGTATATATACGCAGTATTTT. This translates into CSARELASGSIYTQYF.

This clonotype was recorded at least ten times. This chain joins TRBV7-3 and TRBJ2-1; TRBD1 or TRBD2 may be the D gene (5 bases each). V was trimmed by 2 bases and J by 4 bases, leaving 12 bases between them. Germline assignment: CDR1 SGHTA and CDR2 FQGTGA. This CDR3 spans 15 amino acids. The CDR3 DNA reads TGTGCCAGCAGCTTAGGTCGGGGCGAGTACAATGAGCAGTTCTTC. It is translated as CASSLGRGEYNEQFF. The full variable domain, with the rest looked up from reference TRBV7-3 and TRBJ2-1, is GAGVSQTPSNKVTEKGKYVELRCDPISGHTALYWYRQSLGQGPEFLIYFQGTGAADDSGLPNDRFFAVRPEGSVSTLKIQRTERGDSAVYLCASSLGRGEYNEQFFGPGTRLTVL.

In this sample, this clonotype turned up a few times. CDR3 sequence reads: CASSAPSGGPRATEAFF. In nucleotides, the CDR3 is TGTGCCAGCAGCGCCCCGTCGGGGGGGCCCCGGGCCACTGAAGCTTTCTTT. V gene TRBV7-9 combines with J gene TRBJ1-1; tentatively, D is TRBD1 (6 bases). Germline-derived CDR1 and CDR2 are SEHNR and FQNEAQ (reference sequence). V gave up 5 bases and J gave up 4 bases, with 23 bases separating them. The CDR3 loop spans 17 amino acids.

A word on this clonotype: This sequence may be a read error, since a much larger clone differs from it by one base. The chain combines TRBV27 with TRBJ2-7, with 7 bases matching TRBD2. The CDR3 spans 13 residues. CDR1 and CDR2 from the germline V gene are MNHEY and SMNVEV (reference sequence). Here the CDR3 reads CTSMGGGFREQYF. CDR3 in DNA: TGTACCAGCATGGGGGGGGGGTTCCGCGAGCAGTACTTC.

This clonotype was detected many times. The CDR3 sequence is CATSGPGGGNQPQHF. Written as DNA, the CDR3 is TGTGCCACCAGTGGTCCAGGGGGCGGCAATCAGCCCCAGCATTTT. The rearrangement links TRBV24-1 to TRBJ1-5, with 8 bases identical to TRBD1. The germline V gene encodes CDR1 KGHDR and CDR2 SFDVKD. The CDR3 runs to 15 residues. The V segment lost 5 bases and the J segment 2 bases; nucleotides outside the gene matches: 4.

This clonotype appeared a few times. The chain employs TRBV7-9 and TRBJ2-7; D gene unclear. This CDR3 has 15 amino acids. Germline CDR1 reads SEHNR; CDR2 reads FQNEAQ (reference sequence). V lost 2 bases and J lost 0, with 11 bases in between. The chain's CDR3 is CASSLRTDLSYEQYF. The CDR3, as DNA: TGTGCCAGCAGCTTAAGAACGGACCTCTCCTACGAGCAGTACTTC. Variable domain in full (rest from reference TRBV7-9 and TRBJ2-7): DTGVSQNPRHKITKRGQNVTFRCDPISEHNRLYWYRQTLGQGPEFLTYFQNEAQLEKSRLLSDRFSAERPKGSFSTLEIQRTEQGDSAMYLCASSLRTDLSYEQYFGPGTRLTVT.

This clonotype occurred many times. V gene TRBV6-5 combines with J gene TRBJ2-7, with no clear D. In germline, CDR1 is MNHEY, CDR2 SVGAGI. With 0 bases removed from V and 6 bases from J, the gap between germline ends came to 6 bases. The CDR3 is made up of 12 amino acids. This CDR3 reads CASSYSSGEQYF. The CDR3 DNA follows: TGTGCCAGCAGTTACTCATCAGGCGAGCAGTACTTC.